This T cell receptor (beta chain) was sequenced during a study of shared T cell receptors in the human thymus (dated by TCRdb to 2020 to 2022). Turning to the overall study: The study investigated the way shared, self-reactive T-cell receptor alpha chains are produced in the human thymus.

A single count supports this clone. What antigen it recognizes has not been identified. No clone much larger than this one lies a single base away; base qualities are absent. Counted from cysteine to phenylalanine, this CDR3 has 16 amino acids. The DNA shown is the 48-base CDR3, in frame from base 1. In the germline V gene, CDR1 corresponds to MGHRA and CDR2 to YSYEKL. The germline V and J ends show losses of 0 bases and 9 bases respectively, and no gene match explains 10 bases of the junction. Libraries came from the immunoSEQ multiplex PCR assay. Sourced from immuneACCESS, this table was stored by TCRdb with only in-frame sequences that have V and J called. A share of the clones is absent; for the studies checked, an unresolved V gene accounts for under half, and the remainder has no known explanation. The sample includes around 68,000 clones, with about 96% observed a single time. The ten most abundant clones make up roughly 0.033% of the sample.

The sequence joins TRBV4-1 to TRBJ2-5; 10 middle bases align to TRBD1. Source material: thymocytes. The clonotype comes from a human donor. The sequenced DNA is TGCGCCAGCAGCCAAGAAGACAGGGGGCAACATGACGCCCAGTACTTC. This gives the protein CASSQEDRGQHDAQYF.